These 23 T cell receptor beta chains came from one sample sequenced in a study of T and B cells in COVID-19 patients. From blood, 250-500 ng of genomic DNA served as TRB template. Multiplex PCR with BIOMED2 TRB-A/B primer pools amplified TRB rearrangements. TCRdb re-analysed the multiplex PCR reads in MiXCR, keeping a single row per CDR3 protein. Found here are tens of thousands of distinct CDR3 sequences, about 30% of them singletons; the top ten hold approximately 2%. The sequenced material came from blood. The receptors here all came from a human donor who had recovered from COVID-19.

This clonotype was observed a few times. This chain joins TRBV5-1 and TRBJ2-5; 7 bases align to TRBD1. V was pared by 4 bases and J by 4 bases, with 4 bases of the junction left unmatched. CDR1 and CDR2 (germline): SGHRS, YFSETQ. This CDR3 has 13 residues. CDR3 nucleotides: TGCGCCAGCAGCAGACAGGGCCGAGAGACCCAGTACTTC. The encoded protein is CASSRQGRETQYF.

Details on this clonotype: Since a much larger clone is just one base distant, this may be a read error. The V gene is TRBV27, the J gene TRBJ2-5, with a weak D call TRBD2 (7 bases). This CDR3 has 18 amino acids. V lost 5 bases, J lost 5 bases, and 27 bases lay in between. CDR1 MNHEY and CDR2 SMNVEV come from the germline V gene (reference sequence). The CDR3 bases are TGTGCCAGCAGTCCGCACTCCGACAGGATCGGGGGGCGGGAGACCCAGTACTTC. Its protein is CASSPHSDRIGGRETQYF.

This clonotype counts as medium-sized (0.01 to 0.1%). The chain links TRBV15 to TRBJ2-3; possible D gene TRBD2, 7 bases. This CDR3 region has 15 residues. V gave up 1 base and J gave up 6 bases, with 14 bases separating them. Germline CDR1 reads LNHNV; CDR2 reads YYDKDF (reference sequence). CDR3 loop: CATSRVPGGADTQYF. CDR3 DNA sequence: TGTGCCACCAGCAGAGTTCCGGGGGGCGCGGATACGCAGTATTTT.

V and J are TRBV11-3 and TRBJ1-1; 7 positions agree with TRBD1. V dropped 5 bases and J dropped 9; count of bases not matched to a gene: 6. There are 12 residues in the CDR3. CDR1 and CDR2 from the germline V gene are SGHNT and YENEEA. CDR3 region: CASSPQQGQAFF. CDR3 nucleotide sequence: TGTGCCAGCAGCCCCCAACAGGGGCAAGCTTTCTTT.

Ten or more counts support this clonotype. This chain joins TRBV15 and TRBJ2-3; D uncertain. The CDR3 runs to 14 residues. The V gene lost 5 bases and the J gene lost 1 base, with 10 bases spanning the gap. Germline V gene data show CDR1 as LNHNV and CDR2 as YYDKDF (reference sequence). The CDR3 region has the DNA TGTGCCACCAGCCACGATCCGGGCACAGATACGCAGTATTTT. It specifies CATSHDPGTDTQYF.

The chain couples TRBV5-1 to TRBJ2-2; 10 nucleotides agree with TRBD1. CDR1 and CDR2 from the germline V gene are SGHRS and YFSETQ. The length of the CDR3 is 17 residues. Trimming took 2 bases from V and 2 from J; bases not matched to a gene: 6. CDR3 sequence: CASSLRRTGGNTGELFF. CDR3 DNA sequence: TGCGCCAGCAGCTTACGGAGGACAGGGGGTAACACCGGGGAGCTGTTTTTT. Variable domain in full (rest from reference TRBV5-1 and TRBJ2-2): KAGVTQTPRYLIKTRGQQVTLSCSPISGHRSVSWYQQTPGQGLQFLFEYFSETQRNKGNFPGRFSGRQFSNSRSEMNVSTLELGDSALYLCASSLRRTGGNTGELFFGEGSRLTVL.

This clonotype is labeled as medium-sized. The gene calls are TRBV11-3 and TRBJ2-1, with a tentative D call TRBD1 (6 bases). V was shortened by 5 bases and J by 4 bases, with 18 bases between the two germline ends. In germline, CDR1 is SGHNT, CDR2 YENEEA. The CDR3 runs to 16 residues. CDR3: CASSTRSGTNYNEQFF. The CDR3 DNA reads TGTGCCAGCAGCACAAGGTCCGGGACAAATTACAATGAGCAGTTCTTC.

Worth noting for this clonotype: The junction departs from germline at one end; a sequencing error may be responsible. The chain combines TRBV5-4 with TRBJ2-5; D gene unclear. Germline V gene data show CDR1 as SGHNT and CDR2 as YYREEE (reference sequence). The CDR3 runs 12 residues. CDR3 DNA sequence: TGCGCCAGCAGCGAGTACCAAGAGACCCAGTACTTC. This translates into CASSEYQETQYF.

By share, this clonotype ranks as medium-sized (0.01 to 0.1%). The rearrangement uses TRBV18 and TRBJ2-2; 8 nucleotides align to TRBD1. The V gene end was trimmed by 4 bases and the J gene end by 1 base; junction bases not matched to a gene: 8. The CDR3 totals 17 residues. The germline V gene encodes CDR1 KGHSH and CDR2 LQKENI. The CDR3 here is CASSLLAGTGNTGELFF. Here the CDR3 DNA reads TGTGCCAGCTCACTACTAGCCGGGACAGGGAACACCGGGGAGCTGTTTTTT.

The rearrangement links TRBV20-1 to TRBJ2-7, with D unresolved. V was trimmed by 8 bases and J by 2 bases, leaving 7 bases between them. The CDR3 sequence is 10 residues long. Per the germline V gene, CDR1 is DFQATT and CDR2 is SNEGSKA (reference sequence). CDR3 DNA sequence: TGCAGTACAACCACCTACGAGCAGTACTTC. Its protein is CSTTTYEQYF.

The chain carries TRBV28 and TRBJ1-5, with D possibly TRBD1 on 6 matching bases. CDR1 is MDHEN, CDR2 SYDVKM, per germline. The CDR3 runs 16 residues. The V gene lost 9 bases and the J gene lost 0 bases, with 18 bases spanning the gap. The CDR3 DNA sequence: TGTGCCAGTACTCGGGACATTATCTATAGCAATCAGCCCCAGCATTTT. Translation: CASTRDIIYSNQPQHF.

The chain uses TRBV12-3 or TRBV12-4 and TRBJ1-6; D gene ambiguous. The DNA end favors TRBJ1-1, so the J call may be wrong. The CDR3 is 14 amino acids. The CDR3 here is CASSKTDLNTEAFF. Here the CDR3 DNA reads TGTGCCAGCAGTAAGACGGACCTGAACACTGAAGCTTTCTTT.

J is TRBJ1-2 and V is TRBV5-4, with D unresolved. Trimming pared 3 bases from V and 4 bases from J, leaving 10 bases between. The CDR3 contains 13 residues. CDR1 and CDR2 (germline): SGHNT, YYREEE (reference sequence). For the CDR3, the DNA is TGTGCCAGCAGCTCCCGACTCATCTATGGCTACACCTTC. Encoded protein: CASSSRLIYGYTF.

In this sample, this clonotype is medium-sized. The chain combines TRBV15 with TRBJ2-6, with 7 nucleotides matching TRBD2. Trimming took 0 bases from V and 1 from J; bases not matched to a gene: 12. The CDR3 covers 20 residues. CDR1 and CDR2 (germline): LNHNV, YYDKDF (reference sequence). The CDR3 sequence: CATSRDSAGVVRSGANVLTF. The CDR3 region has the DNA TGTGCCACCAGCAGAGATTCCGCGGGGGTCGTGAGGTCTGGGGCCAACGTCCTGACTTTC.

This sequence joins TRBV12-3 or TRBV12-4 and TRBJ1-5, with 8 bases lining up with TRBD1. The CDR3 length is 15 residues. The J segment lost 4 bases and the V segment lost 6 bases, leaving 8 bases of the junction unmatched. The CDR3 region is CASRGAGQVNQPQHF. As DNA, the CDR3 is TGTGCCAGCAGGGGGGCGGGACAGGTGAATCAGCCCCAGCATTTT.

This clonotype was seen repeatedly, ten times or more. CDR3 in amino acids: CASSDSGTSGTDTQYF. The CDR3 DNA is TGTGCCAGCAGTGACTCCGGGACTAGCGGCACAGATACGCAGTATTTT. The V gene is TRBV6-4, the J gene TRBJ2-3, with 10 bases identical to TRBD2. This CDR3 has 16 residues. J was trimmed by 1 base and V by 0 bases; bases with no gene match: 1. In germline, CDR1 is MRHNA, CDR2 SNTAGT.

J is TRBJ1-6 and V is TRBV10-3, with D unclear. This CDR3 has 15 amino acids. Trimming removed 0 bases at V and 4 bases at J, with 7 bases between. CDR1 is ENHRY, CDR2 SYGVKD, per germline. CDR3 DNA: TGTGCCATCAGTGAGTCGGTTGGGTATAATTCACCCCTCCACTTT. Amino acid sequence: CAISESVGYNSPLHF.

V usage is TRBV5-1 and J usage is TRBJ2-2; tentatively, D is TRBD1 or TRBD2 (6 bases each). The CDR3 is 14 residues long. The V end lost 4 bases, the J end lost 1 base, and 8 bases lay between the germline ends. Germline V CDR1 and CDR2: SGHRS, YFSETQ. For the CDR3, the DNA is TGCGCCAGCAGCGCGGGACAGAACACCGGGGAGCTGTTTTTT. Protein product: CASSAGQNTGELFF.

This clonotype was detected ten times or more. This chain joins TRBV19 and TRBJ1-6; a possible D gene is TRBD1 (5 bases). The CDR3 runs to 16 residues. The V end was cut by 5 bases, the J end by 0 bases, with 11 bases between. Germline CDR1 and CDR2: LNHDA and SQIVND (reference sequence). CDR3 nucleotide sequence: TGTGCCAGTAGTGTCAGACAGTTCTCCTATAATTCACCCCTCCACTTT. Translated, it gives CASSVRQFSYNSPLHF.

The CDR3 DNA reads as TGTGCCAGCAGTGAGGCTAGCGGGGACAGTGAGCAGTTCTTC. This codes for CASSEASGDSEQFF. The gene calls are TRBV6-4 and TRBJ2-1; 9 nucleotides line up with TRBD2. The CDR3 spans 14 residues. J lost 9 bases, V lost 3 bases, and 6 bases had no gene match. The V gene's germline CDR1 is MRHNA and CDR2 SNTAGT.

V and J are TRBV7-2 and TRBJ1-1; D gene uncertain. The V end was cut by 0 bases, the J end by 0 bases, with 5 bases between. Germline CDR1 reads SGHTA; CDR2 reads FQGNSA. The CDR3 consists of 14 residues. The chain's CDR3 is CASSLAGLNTEAFF. For the CDR3, the DNA is TGTGCCAGCAGCTTAGCAGGGTTGAACACTGAAGCTTTCTTT. The full variable domain, with the rest looked up from reference TRBV7-2 and TRBJ1-1, is GAGVSQSPSNKVTEKGKDVELRCDPISGHTALYWYRQSLGQGLEFLIYFQGNSAPDKSGLPSDRFSAERTGGSVSTLTIQRTQQEDSAVYLCASSLAGLNTEAFFGQGTRLTVV.

This clonotype appeared a few times. J is TRBJ2-7 and V is TRBV10-1; D is perhaps TRBD1 (6 bases). Per the germline V gene, CDR1 is WNHNN and CDR2 is SYGVQD (reference sequence). The CDR3 runs 13 residues. V shed 6 bases and J shed 8 bases, with 17 bases lying between them. This CDR3 reads CASSEYRQAQQYF. The CDR3 DNA reads as TGCGCCAGCAGCGAATATAGACAGGCCCAGCAGTACTTC.

This clonotype was seen many times. The chain couples TRBV6-1 to TRBJ2-7, with D possibly matching TRBD1 (6 bases). Trimming shortened V by 4 bases and J by 4 bases, and 11 bases separated the two germline ends. This CDR3 region has 13 residues. The germline CDR1 and CDR2 sequences are MNHNS and SASEGT. CDR3 protein: CASSVGRGYEQYF. The CDR3 DNA is TGTGCCAGCAGTGTTGGCAGGGGTTACGAGCAGTACTTC.